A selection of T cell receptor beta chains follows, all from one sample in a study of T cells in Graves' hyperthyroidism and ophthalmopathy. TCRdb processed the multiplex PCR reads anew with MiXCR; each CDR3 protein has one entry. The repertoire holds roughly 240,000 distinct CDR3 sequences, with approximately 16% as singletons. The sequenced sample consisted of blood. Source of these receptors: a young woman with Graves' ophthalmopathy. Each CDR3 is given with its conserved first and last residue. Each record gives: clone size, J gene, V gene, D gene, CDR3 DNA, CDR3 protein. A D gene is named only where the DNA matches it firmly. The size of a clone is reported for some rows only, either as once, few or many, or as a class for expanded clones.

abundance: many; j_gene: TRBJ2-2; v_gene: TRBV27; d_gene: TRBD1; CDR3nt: TGTGCCAGCAGGGGACAGGGAACCGGGGAGCTGTTTTTT; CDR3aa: CASRGQGTGELFF
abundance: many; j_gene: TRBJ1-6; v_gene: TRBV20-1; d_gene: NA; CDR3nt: TGCAGTGCTAGTGGGGGGGTCTATAATTCACCCCTCCACTTT; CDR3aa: CSASGGVYNSPLHF
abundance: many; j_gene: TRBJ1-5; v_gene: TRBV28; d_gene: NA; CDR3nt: TGTGCCAGCAGTTTCAGGATGAGGGATCAGCCCCAGCATTTT; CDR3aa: CASSFRMRDQPQHF
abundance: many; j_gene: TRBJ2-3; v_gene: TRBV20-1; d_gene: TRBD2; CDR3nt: TGCAGTGCTAGAGTTGGTAGCGGGGGGGCCCATGATACGCAGTATTTT; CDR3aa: CSARVGSGGAHDTQYF
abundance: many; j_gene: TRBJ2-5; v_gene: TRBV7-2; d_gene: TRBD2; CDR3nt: TGTGCCAGCAGCTTACACGCTAGGACTAGCGGGTTCCAAGAGACCCAGTACTTC; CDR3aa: CASSLHARTSGFQETQYF
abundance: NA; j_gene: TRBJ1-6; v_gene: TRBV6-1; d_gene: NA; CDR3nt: TGTGCCAGCAGCGAGGGACTTTTGGCAGGGATTAATTCACCCCTCCACTTT; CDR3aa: CASSEGLLAGINSPLHF
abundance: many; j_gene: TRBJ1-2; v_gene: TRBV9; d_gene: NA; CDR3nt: TGTGCCAGCAGCGTAGGTCCAGGAGCGTATGGCTACACCTTC; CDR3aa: CASSVGPGAYGYTF
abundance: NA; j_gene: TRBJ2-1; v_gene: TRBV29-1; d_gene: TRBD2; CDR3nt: TGCAGCGTCTCCTACCCCGGGACTAGCGGGGGAGGCAATGAGCAGTTCTTC; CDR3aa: CSVSYPGTSGGGNEQFF
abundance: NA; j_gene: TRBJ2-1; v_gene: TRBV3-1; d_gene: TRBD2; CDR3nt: TGTGCCAGCAGCCAAGATGTAGGACTAGCGAATGAGCAGTTCTTC; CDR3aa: CASSQDVGLANEQFF
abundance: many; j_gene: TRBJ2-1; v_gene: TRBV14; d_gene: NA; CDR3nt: TGTGCCAGCAGCCAAAAGGCCCATCCAGGGACTCGGATGTCCTGGGGTTTGACTTACAATGAGCAGTTCTTC; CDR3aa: CASSQKAHPGTRMSWGLTYNEQFF
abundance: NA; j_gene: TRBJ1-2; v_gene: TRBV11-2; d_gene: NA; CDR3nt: TGTGCCAGCAGCTCGACGCACAGGGACGGCTATGGCTACACCTTC; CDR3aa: CASSSTHRDGYGYTF
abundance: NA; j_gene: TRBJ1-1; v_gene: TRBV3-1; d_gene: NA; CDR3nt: TGTGCCAGCAGCCAAGCTGGGGGATCCACTGAAGCTTTCTTT; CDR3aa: CASSQAGGSTEAFF
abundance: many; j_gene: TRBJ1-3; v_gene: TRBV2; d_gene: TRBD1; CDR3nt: TGTGCCAGCAGGACGGGACAGGGGGCGAGGGGAAACACCATATATTTT; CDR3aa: CASRTGQGARGNTIYF
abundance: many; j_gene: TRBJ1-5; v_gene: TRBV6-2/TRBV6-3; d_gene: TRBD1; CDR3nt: TGTGCCAGCAGCTTTCGGGACAGGGGTCAGCCCCAGCATTTT; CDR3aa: CASSFRDRGQPQHF
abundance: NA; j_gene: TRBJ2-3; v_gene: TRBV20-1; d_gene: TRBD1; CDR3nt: TGCAGTGCTAGAGGACAGGGGGCTTCAGATACGCAGTATTTT; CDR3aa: CSARGQGASDTQYF
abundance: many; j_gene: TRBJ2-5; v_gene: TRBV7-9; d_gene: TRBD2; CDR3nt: TGTGCCAGCAGCCCCGGGACTAGCGGGAGGGAGGGAGAGACCCAGTACTTC; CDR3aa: CASSPGTSGREGETQYF
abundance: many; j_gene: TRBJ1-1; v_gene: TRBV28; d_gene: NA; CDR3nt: TGTGCCAGCAGGAGTAGGGACATAACCATGAACACTGAAGCTTTCTTT; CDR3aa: CASRSRDITMNTEAFF
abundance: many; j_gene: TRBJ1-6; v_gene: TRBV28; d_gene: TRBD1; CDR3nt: TGTGCCAGCAGTCAGGGGGGCGATAATTCACCCCTCCACTTT; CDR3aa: CASSQGGDNSPLHF
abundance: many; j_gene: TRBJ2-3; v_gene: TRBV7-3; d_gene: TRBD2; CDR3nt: TGTGCCAGCAGCAGAGGCGGGAGGACAGATACGCAGTATTTT; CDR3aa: CASSRGGRTDTQYF
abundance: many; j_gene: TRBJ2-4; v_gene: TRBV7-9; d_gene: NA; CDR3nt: TGTGCCAGCAGCTTAGTGGGGGTTAGGGTCGGGAACATTCAGTACTTC; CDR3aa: CASSLVGVRVGNIQYF
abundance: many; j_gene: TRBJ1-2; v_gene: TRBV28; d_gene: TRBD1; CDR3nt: TGTGCCAGCAGCTCACCGGGACAGGGGGACTATGGCTACACCTTC; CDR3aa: CASSSPGQGDYGYTF
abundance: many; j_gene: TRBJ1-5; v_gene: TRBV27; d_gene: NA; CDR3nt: TGTGCCAGCATGTTGGAACCACAAAAGACCGACAGCCTTCCTTTAGGTCAGCCCCAGCATTTT; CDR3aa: CASMLEPQKTDSLPLGQPQHF
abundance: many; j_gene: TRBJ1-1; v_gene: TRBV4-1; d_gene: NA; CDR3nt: TGCGCCAGCAGCCACGGCCTGAGCGGCACTGAAGCTTTCTTT; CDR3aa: CASSHGLSGTEAFF
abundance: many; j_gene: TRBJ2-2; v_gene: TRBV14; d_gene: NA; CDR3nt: TGTGCCAGCAGCCGGTTCGGAGCGAACTGGGCGGACCTCACCGGGGAGCTGTTTTTT; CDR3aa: CASSRFGANWADLTGELFF
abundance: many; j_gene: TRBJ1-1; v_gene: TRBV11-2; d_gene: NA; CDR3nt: TGTGCCAGCAGCTTAGTTGGGGGGGCGCGGTGGGGTGAAGCTTTCTTT; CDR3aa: CASSLVGGARWGEAFF
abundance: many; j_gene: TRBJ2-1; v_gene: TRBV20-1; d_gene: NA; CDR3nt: TGCAGTGCTCCGCGCACTAGGAGCTCCTACAATGAGCAGTTCTTC; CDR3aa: CSAPRTRSSYNEQFF
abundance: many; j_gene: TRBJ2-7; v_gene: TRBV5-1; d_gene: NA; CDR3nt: TGCGCCAGCAGCTTGTTTTTCCTCGAACTCGACGAGCAGTACTTC; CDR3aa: CASSLFFLELDEQYF
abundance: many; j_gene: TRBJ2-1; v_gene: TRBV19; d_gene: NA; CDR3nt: TGTGCCAGTAGTACACAGGTAAACAATGAGCAGTTCTTC; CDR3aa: CASSTQVNNEQFF
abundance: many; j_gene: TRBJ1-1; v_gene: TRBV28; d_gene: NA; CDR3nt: TGTGCCAGCAGTTTAGAGGGGACGAACACTGAAGCTTTCTTT; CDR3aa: CASSLEGTNTEAFF
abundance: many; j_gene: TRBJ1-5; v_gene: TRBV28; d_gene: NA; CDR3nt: TGTGCCAGCAGAGGACTGTCCAATCAGCCCCAGCATTTT; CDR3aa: CASRGLSNQPQHF
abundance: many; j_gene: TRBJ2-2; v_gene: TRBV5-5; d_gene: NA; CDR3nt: TGTGCCAGCAGCTTGGTCGTGGGAGGCACCGGGGAGCTGTTTTTT; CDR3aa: CASSLVVGGTGELFF
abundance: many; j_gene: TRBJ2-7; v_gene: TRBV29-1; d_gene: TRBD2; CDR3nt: TGCAGCGTTCTGTCTAGCGGGAGGTACGAGCAGTACTTC; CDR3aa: CSVLSSGRYEQYF
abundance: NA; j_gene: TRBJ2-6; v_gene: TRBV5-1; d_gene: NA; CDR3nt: TGCGCCAGCAGCTTGGATCTCGCTCTCTCTGGGGCCAACGTCCTGACTTTC; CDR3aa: CASSLDLALSGANVLTF
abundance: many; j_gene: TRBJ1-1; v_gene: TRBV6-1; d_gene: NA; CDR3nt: TGTGCCAGCCTTCAGGGTCCAAACACTGAAGCTTTCTTT; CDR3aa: CASLQGPNTEAFF
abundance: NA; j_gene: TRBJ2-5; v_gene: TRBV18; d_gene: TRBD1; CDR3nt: TGTGCCAGCTCACCTTGGACAGGGACAGAGACCCAGTACTTC; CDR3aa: CASSPWTGTETQYF
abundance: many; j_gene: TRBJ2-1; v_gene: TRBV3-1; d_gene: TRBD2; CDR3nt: TGTGCCAGCAGCCAATGGGACTATTCCTACAATGAGCAGTTCTTC; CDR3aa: CASSQWDYSYNEQFF
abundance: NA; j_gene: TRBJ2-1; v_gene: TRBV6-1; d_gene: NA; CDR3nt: TGTGCCAGCAGTTCCCTAACTAGGCCCAATGAGCAGTTCTTC; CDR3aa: CASSSLTRPNEQFF
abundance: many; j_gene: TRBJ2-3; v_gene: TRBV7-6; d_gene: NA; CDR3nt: TGTGCCAGCAGCCCTAGGTCGGGCACAGATACGCAGTATTTT; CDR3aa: CASSPRSGTDTQYF
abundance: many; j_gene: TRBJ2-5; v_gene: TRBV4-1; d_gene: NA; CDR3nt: TGCGCCAGCAGCCGAGTGGGACAAGAGACCCAGTACTTC; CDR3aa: CASSRVGQETQYF
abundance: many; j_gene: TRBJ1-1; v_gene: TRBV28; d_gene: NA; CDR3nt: TGTGCCAGCAGTTTCAGCCCAGTGGCTGAAGCTTTCTTT; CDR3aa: CASSFSPVAEAFF
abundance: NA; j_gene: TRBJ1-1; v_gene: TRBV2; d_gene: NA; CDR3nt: TGTGCCACACTTGGGGCAGCGTTCCGAGGGACTGAAGCTTTCTTT; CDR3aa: CATLGAAFRGTEAFF
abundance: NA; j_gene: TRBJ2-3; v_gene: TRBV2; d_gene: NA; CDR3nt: TGTGCCAGCAGCTCTTCCGGGGCGGGCACAGATACGCAGTATTTT; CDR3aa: CASSSSGAGTDTQYF
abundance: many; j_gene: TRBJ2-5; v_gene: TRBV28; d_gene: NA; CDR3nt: TGTGCCAGCAGTCCTTCAACCATACTCGCATGGGAGACCCAGTACTTC; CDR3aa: CASSPSTILAWETQYF
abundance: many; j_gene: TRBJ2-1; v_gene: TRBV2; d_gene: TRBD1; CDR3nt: TGTGCCAGCAGTGATCCGGGACAGGGAAACAATGAGCAGTTCTTC; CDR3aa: CASSDPGQGNNEQFF
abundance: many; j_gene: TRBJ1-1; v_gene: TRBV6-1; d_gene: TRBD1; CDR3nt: TGTGCCAGCATTCTGGACAGGGCGCCCGCCGACACTGAAGCTTTCTTT; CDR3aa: CASILDRAPADTEAFF
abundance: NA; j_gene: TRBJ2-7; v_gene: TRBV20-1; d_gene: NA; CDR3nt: TGCAGTGCTAAAAATGCAGTCCTTGGCTACGAGCAGTACTTC; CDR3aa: CSAKNAVLGYEQYF
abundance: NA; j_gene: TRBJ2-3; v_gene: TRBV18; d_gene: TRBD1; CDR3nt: TGTGCCAGCTCACCACCGTGGGACAGAGATACGCAGTATTTT; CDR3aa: CASSPPWDRDTQYF
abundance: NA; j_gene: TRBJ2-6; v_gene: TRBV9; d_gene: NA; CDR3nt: TGTGCCAGCAGCGAACGAGGCTTCTCTGGGGCCAACGTCCTGACTTTC; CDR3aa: CASSERGFSGANVLTF